The rows below give T cell receptor beta chains drawn from one sample of a study of CD8 T cells in Susac syndrome. TCRdb re-derived calls from the immunoSEQ multiplex PCR reads in MiXCR, one entry per CDR3 protein. The data hold about 120,000 distinct CDR3 sequences, with more than 90% observed a single time. Sequenced material: CD8+ T cells from PBMCs. The receptors stem from a human donor with Susac syndrome. CDR3s include the opening cysteine and the closing phenylalanine or tryptophan. A D gene is named only where the DNA matches it firmly. Size values are once, few and many counts, or a class for expanded clones, and some rows have none.

>-|TRBJ2-3|-|TRBV20-1|15
CSARDLAGATDTQYF
TGCAGTGCTAGAGATCTGGCAGGGGCGACAGATACGCAGTATTTT
>-|TRBJ2-1|TRBD1|TRBV29-1|14
CSVEGTGVYNEQFF
TGCAGCGTTGAAGGGACAGGGGTGTACAATGAGCAGTTCTTC
>-|TRBJ2-3|TRBD2|TRBV9|17
CASSVGPFGGSADTQYF
TGTGCCAGCAGCGTAGGTCCCTTCGGCGGGAGCGCAGATACGCAGTATTTT
>-|TRBJ1-2|-|TRBV6-5|13
CASSLRGAYGYTF
TGTGCCAGCAGCCTAAGGGGGGCGTATGGCTACACCTTC
>-|TRBJ2-3|-|TRBV7-2|15
CASSLALDPPDTQYF
TGTGCCAGCAGCTTAGCGCTCGATCCCCCGGATACGCAGTATTTT
>-|TRBJ2-5|TRBD1|TRBV12-3/TRBV12-4|16
CASRGGGTGGGETQYF
TGTGCCAGCAGGGGAGGTGGGACAGGGGGAGGGGAGACCCAGTACTTC
>-|TRBJ2-7|-|TRBV29-1|13
CSAEGAGSYEQYF
TGCAGCGCCGAAGGGGCAGGTAGCTACGAGCAGTACTTC
>-|TRBJ1-1|-|TRBV30|12
CAWSVHNTEAFF
TGTGCCTGGAGTGTACATAACACTGAAGCTTTCTTT
>-|TRBJ2-1|TRBD2|TRBV4-2|15
CASSQETSENNEQFF
TGTGCCAGCAGCCAAGAAACTAGCGAAAACAATGAGCAGTTCTTC
>-|TRBJ2-7|TRBD1|TRBV30|14
CAWSSGTGVHEQYF
TGTGCCTGGAGTAGTGGGACAGGGGTCCACGAGCAGTACTTC
>-|TRBJ1-2|-|TRBV6-1|15
CASSEEMGWEYGYTF
TGTGCCAGCAGTGAAGAAATGGGCTGGGAATATGGCTACACCTTC
>-|TRBJ2-1|TRBD2|TRBV30|17
CAWSWLAGAPHYNEQFF
TGTGCCTGGAGTTGGCTAGCGGGAGCGCCGCACTACAATGAGCAGTTCTTC
>once|TRBJ2-3|TRBD2|TRBV5-4|15
CASSYPGLATDTQYF
TGTGCCAGCAGCTATCCGGGACTAGCAACAGATACGCAGTATTTT
>-|TRBJ1-1|-|TRBV6-5|14
CASSYSGSNTEAFF
TGTGCCAGCAGTTACTCAGGGTCCAACACTGAAGCTTTCTTT
>-|TRBJ2-1|TRBD1|TRBV4-2|14
CASSLDRGPDEQFF
TGTGCCAGCAGCCTGGACAGGGGGCCTGATGAGCAGTTCTTC
>-|TRBJ1-6|-|TRBV29-1|13
CSVVEGLNSPLHF
TGCAGCGTTGTTGAAGGGCTAAATTCACCCCTCCACTTT
>-|TRBJ1-5|-|TRBV4-1|13
CASSQDWDQPQHF
TGCGCCAGCAGCCAAGATTGGGATCAGCCCCAGCATTTT
>-|TRBJ2-2|TRBD2|TRBV30|13
CALRASGSRELFF
TGTGCCTTGAGGGCTAGCGGGAGTCGAGAGCTGTTTTTT
>-|TRBJ2-7|-|TRBV30|11
CAWRDYYEQYF
TGTGCCTGGAGGGACTACTACGAGCAGTACTTC
>-|TRBJ2-3|-|TRBV14|16
CASSQDPGVGPDTQYF
TGTGCCAGCAGCCAAGACCCAGGGGTCGGCCCAGATACGCAGTATTTT
>-|TRBJ2-7|TRBD1|TRBV7-3|15
CASSPSGTGDYEQYF
TGTGCCAGCAGCCCATCCGGGACAGGGGACTACGAGCAGTACTTC
>-|TRBJ1-5|-|TRBV11-2|14
CASSLGHPDQPQHF
TGTGCCAGCAGCTTAGGACACCCAGATCAGCCCCAGCATTTT
>-|TRBJ2-1|TRBD2|TRBV2|15
CASSLTSGSGNEQFF
TGTGCCAGCAGCCTCACTAGCGGGAGTGGGAATGAGCAGTTCTTC
>-|TRBJ1-6|-|TRBV25-1|14
CASSGHEFNSPLHF
TGTGCCAGCAGTGGCCACGAGTTCAATTCACCCCTCCACTTT
>-|TRBJ2-3|-|TRBV30|16
CAWSATGWASTDTQYF
TGTGCCTGGAGTGCTACAGGGTGGGCTAGCACAGATACGCAGTATTTT
>-|TRBJ2-7|TRBD1|TRBV5-6|13
CASSNRGSYEQYF
TGTGCCAGCAGCAACAGGGGATCCTACGAGCAGTACTTC